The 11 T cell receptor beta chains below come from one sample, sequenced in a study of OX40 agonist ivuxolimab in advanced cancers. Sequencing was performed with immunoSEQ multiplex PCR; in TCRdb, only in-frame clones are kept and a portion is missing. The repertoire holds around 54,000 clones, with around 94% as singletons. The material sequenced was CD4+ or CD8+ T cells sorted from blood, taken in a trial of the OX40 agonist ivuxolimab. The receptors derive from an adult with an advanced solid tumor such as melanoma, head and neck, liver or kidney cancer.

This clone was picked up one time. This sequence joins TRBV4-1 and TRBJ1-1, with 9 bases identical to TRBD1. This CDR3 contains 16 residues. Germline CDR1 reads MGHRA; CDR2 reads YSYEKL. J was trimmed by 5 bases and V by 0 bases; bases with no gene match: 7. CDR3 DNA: TGCGCCAGCAGCCAAGATACAGGGGGCGGAATTACTGAAGCTTTCTTT. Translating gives CASSQDTGGGITEAFF.

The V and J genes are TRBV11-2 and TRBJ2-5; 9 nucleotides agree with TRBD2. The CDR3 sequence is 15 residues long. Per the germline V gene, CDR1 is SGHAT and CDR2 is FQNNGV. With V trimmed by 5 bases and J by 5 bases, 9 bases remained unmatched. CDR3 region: CASSRLAGPWETQYF. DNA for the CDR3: TGTGCCAGCAGCAGGCTAGCGGGACCGTGGGAGACCCAGTACTTC. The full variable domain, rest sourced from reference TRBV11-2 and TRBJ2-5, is EAGVAQSPRYKIIEKRQSVAFWCNPISGHATLYWYQQILGQGPKLLIQFQNNGVVDDSQLPKDRFSAERLKGVDSTLKIQPAKLEDSAVYLCASSRLAGPWETQYFGPGTRLLVL.

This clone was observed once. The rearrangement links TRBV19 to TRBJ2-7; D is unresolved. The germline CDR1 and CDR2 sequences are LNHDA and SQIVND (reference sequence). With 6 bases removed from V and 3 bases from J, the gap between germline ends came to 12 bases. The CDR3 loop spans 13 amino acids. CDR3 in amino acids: CASSPVGRYEQYF. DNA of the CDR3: TGTGCCAGTAGCCCTGTTGGACGCTACGAGCAGTACTTC.

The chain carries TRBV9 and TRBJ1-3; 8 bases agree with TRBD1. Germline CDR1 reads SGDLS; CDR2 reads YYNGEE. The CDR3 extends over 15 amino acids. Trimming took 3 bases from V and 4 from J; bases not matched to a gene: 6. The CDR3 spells CASSAGQGGGNTIYF. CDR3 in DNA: TGTGCCAGCAGCGCCGGACAGGGCGGCGGAAACACCATATATTTT.

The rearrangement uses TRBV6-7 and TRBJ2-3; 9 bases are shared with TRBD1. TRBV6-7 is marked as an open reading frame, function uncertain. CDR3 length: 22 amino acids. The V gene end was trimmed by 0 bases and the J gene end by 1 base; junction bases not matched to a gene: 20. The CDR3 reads CASSYSGQGSPTSSPRTDTQYF. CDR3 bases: TGTGCCAGCAGTTACTCGGGACAGGGTTCTCCCACCTCCTCCCCCCGCACAGATACGCAGTATTTT.

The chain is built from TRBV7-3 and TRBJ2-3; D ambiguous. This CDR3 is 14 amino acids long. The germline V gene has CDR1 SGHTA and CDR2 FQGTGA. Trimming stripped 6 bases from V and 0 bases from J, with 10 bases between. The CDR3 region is CASSPTPSTDTQYF. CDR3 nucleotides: TGTGCCAGCAGTCCGACTCCTAGCACAGATACGCAGTATTTT.

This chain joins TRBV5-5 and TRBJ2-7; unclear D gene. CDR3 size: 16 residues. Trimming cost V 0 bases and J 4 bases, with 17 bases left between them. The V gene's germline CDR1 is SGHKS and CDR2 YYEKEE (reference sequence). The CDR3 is CASSLDTVDVPYEQYF. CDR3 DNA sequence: TGTGCCAGCAGCTTGGACACAGTGGATGTTCCGTACGAGCAGTACTTC.

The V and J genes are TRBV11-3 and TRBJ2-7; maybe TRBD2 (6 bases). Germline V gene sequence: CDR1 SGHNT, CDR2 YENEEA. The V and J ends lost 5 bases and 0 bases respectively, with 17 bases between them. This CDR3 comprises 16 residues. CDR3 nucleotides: TGTGCCAGCAGCGCGGAGGGACGGTTGATCTCCTACGAGCAGTACTTC. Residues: CASSAEGRLISYEQYF.

CDR3 DNA sequence: TGTGCCAGCAGCGCCCCGGGCGGGAGGAAGACCCAGTACTTC. This sequence encodes CASSAPGGRKTQYF. The rearrangement joins TRBV9 to TRBJ2-5; TRBD2 agrees at 8 bases. The length of the CDR3 is 14 residues. The germline CDR1 and CDR2 sequences are SGDLS and YYNGEE. With 3 bases clipped from V and 6 bases from J, the junction kept 7 bases outside the gene matches.

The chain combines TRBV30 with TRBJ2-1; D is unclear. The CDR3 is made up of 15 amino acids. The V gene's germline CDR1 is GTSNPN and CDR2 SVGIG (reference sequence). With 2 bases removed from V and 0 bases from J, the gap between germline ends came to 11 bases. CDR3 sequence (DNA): TGTGCCTGGAGTTCTACCCCGAGCTCCTACAATGAGCAGTTCTTC. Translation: CAWSSTPSSYNEQFF. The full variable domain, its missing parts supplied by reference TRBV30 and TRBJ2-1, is SQTIHQWPATLVQPVGSPLSLECTVEGTSNPNLYWYRQAAGRGLQLLFYSVGIGQISSEVPQNLSASRPQDRQFILSSKKLLLSDSGFYLCAWSSTPSSYNEQFFGPGTRLTVL.

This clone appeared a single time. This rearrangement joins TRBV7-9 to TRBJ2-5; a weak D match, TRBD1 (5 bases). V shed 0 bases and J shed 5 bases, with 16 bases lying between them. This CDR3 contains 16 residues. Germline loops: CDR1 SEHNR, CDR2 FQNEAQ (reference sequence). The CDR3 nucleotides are TGTGCCAGCAGCTTAGCGCAAGCAGGAAAGGGGGAGACCCAGTACTTC. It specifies CASSLAQAGKGETQYF. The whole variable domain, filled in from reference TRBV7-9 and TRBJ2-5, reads DTGVSQNPRHKITKRGQNVTFRCDPISEHNRLYWYRQTLGQGPEFLTYFQNEAQLEKSRLLSDRFSAERPKGSFSTLEIQRTEQGDSAMYLCASSLAQAGKGETQYFGPGTRLLVL.